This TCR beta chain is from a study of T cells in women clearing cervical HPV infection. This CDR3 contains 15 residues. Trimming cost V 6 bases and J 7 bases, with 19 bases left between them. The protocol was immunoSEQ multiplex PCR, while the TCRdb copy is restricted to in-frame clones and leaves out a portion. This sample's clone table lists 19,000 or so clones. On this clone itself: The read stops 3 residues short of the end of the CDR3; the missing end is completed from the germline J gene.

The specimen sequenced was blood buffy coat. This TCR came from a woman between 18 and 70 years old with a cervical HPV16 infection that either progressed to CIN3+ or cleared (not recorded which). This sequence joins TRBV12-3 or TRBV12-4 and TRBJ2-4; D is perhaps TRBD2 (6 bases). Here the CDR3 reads CASSPRAGLLNIQYF. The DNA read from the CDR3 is TGTGCCAGCAGCCCCCGGGCGGGACTCTTGAACATT.